Below, one T cell receptor beta chain is given with its context. Trimming cost V 3 bases and J 1 base, with 6 bases left between them. This CDR3 contains 13 residues. CDR1 is SGHTA and CDR2 is FQGTGA in the germline V gene. The sample is drawn from a study of cytomegalovirus exposure and HLA in healthy donors. Study at large: When 350 to 500 donors were genotyped, about 81% of them were found to fall in the Caucasian-associated ancestry cluster.

A multiplex PCR was run with 60 Vbeta primers and 13 Jbeta primers. The assay was immunoSEQ multiplex PCR, and TCRdb's table has in-frame clones only and misses some. The table includes around 160,000 clones, roughly three quarters detected once. The sample taken for sequencing was PBMCs. This chain connects TRBV7-3 to TRBJ1-1; no definite D call. The TCR originated in a male donor in good health and CMV-seropositive. CDR3 coding DNA: TGTGCCAGCAGCTTTTCAGGGAACACTGAAGCTTTCTTT. Translation: CASSFSGNTEAFF.